Shown below are 13 T cell receptor beta chains from a single sample sequenced in a study of shared clonotypes between healthy human individuals. Sequencing used immunoSEQ multiplex PCR; TCRdb keeps in-frame clones, though not all of them. This table holds approximately 1.9 million clones, 85% to 95% found once. CD45RO-negative cells were positively selected for CCR7, leaving out terminally differentiated effector memory CD45RA+ cells. The material sequenced was naive CD8+ T cells from PBMCs. All receptors derive from a man younger than 30 in good health. Some clones in this sample may be carry-over from other donors' samples.

This chain joins TRBV19 and TRBJ1-2, with D perhaps matching TRBD1 (6 bases). CDR3 length equals 14 residues. The V and J ends lost 5 bases and 7 bases respectively, with 17 bases between them. Germline V gene sequence: CDR1 LNHDA, CDR2 SQIVND (reference sequence). This CDR3 is CASSASGVTFGYTF. The CDR3 DNA reads as TGTGCCAGTAGTGCCTCAGGGGTTACGTTTGGCTACACCTTC.

The chain is built from TRBV4-3 and TRBJ2-7, with D unresolved. Germline V gives CDR1 LGHNA, CDR2 YSLEER. V was cut by 0 bases and J by 5 bases, with 17 bases left in between. This CDR3 contains 16 residues. For the CDR3, the DNA is TGCGCCAGCAGCCAAGAGAGGATGCTCGGCTATGACGAGCAGTACTTC. Amino acid sequence: CASSQERMLGYDEQYF.

The CDR3 DNA follows: TGTGCCAGCAGCACATCCGGACTAGCGGGAGGCAATGAGCAGTTCTTC. Its protein product is CASSTSGLAGGNEQFF. The chain couples TRBV9 to TRBJ2-1, with 14 bases aligning to TRBD2. The CDR3 length is 16 residues. Per the germline V gene, CDR1 is SGDLS and CDR2 is YYNGEE. V lost 4 bases, J lost 6 bases, and 6 bases stayed unmatched.

The chain joins TRBV7-9 to TRBJ2-7; D is ambiguous. V was shortened by 5 bases and J by 2 bases, with 10 bases between the two germline ends. CDR1 SEHNR and CDR2 FQNEAQ come from the germline V gene (reference sequence). This CDR3 spans 13 amino acids. CDR3 region: CASSGVGPYEQYF. CDR3 bases: TGTGCCAGCAGCGGGGTTGGCCCCTACGAGCAGTACTTC. Filled out from reference TRBV7-9 and TRBJ2-7, the complete variable domain reads DTGVSQNPRHKITKRGQNVTFRCDPISEHNRLYWYRQTLGQGPEFLTYFQNEAQLEKSRLLSDRFSAERPKGSFSTLEIQRTEQGDSAMYLCASSGVGPYEQYFGPGTRLTVT.

The chain recombines TRBV6-5 with TRBJ1-2; tentative D call: TRBD1 (6 bases). The CDR3 consists of 12 residues. The V gene lost 6 bases and the J gene lost 8 bases, with 13 bases spanning the gap. The germline V gene encodes CDR1 MNHEY and CDR2 SVGAGI. The CDR3 loop reads CASSYQGIGYTF. CDR3 coding DNA: TGTGCCAGCAGCTACCAGGGGATAGGCTACACCTTC.

The chain uses TRBV9 and TRBJ1-2, with 7 bases identical to TRBD1. V shed 3 bases and J 4 bases; nucleotides not matched to a gene: 3. This CDR3 contains 13 residues. Germline loops: CDR1 SGDLS, CDR2 YYNGEE. CDR3 nucleotide sequence: TGTGCCAGCAGCGACAGGGGTCCCTATGGCTACACCTTC. Its translation: CASSDRGPYGYTF.

The genes are TRBV12-5 and TRBJ2-4; D might be TRBD2 (7 bases). The CDR3 contains 15 residues. Germline CDR1 and CDR2: LGHNT and FRNRAP. V was shortened by 7 bases and J by 1 base, with 14 bases between the two germline ends. In DNA form, the CDR3 reads TGTGCTAGTGCCGGGGGCGGGAGTGCCAAAAACATTCAGTACTTC. It translates to CASAGGGSAKNIQYF.

This clone was observed once. V and J are TRBV7-8 and TRBJ2-1; 8 nucleotides agree with TRBD2. The CDR3 totals 15 residues. Germline trimming cut 5 bases from V and 4 bases from J; bases unmatched to any gene: 7. Germline CDR1 is SGHVS and CDR2 is FQNEAQ. Here the CDR3 reads CASSLIAGLYNEQFF. The CDR3, as DNA: TGTGCCAGCAGCCTCATAGCGGGACTGTACAATGAGCAGTTCTTC.

This chain links TRBV6-1 with TRBJ2-1; no reliable D call. V was cut by 3 bases and J by 8 bases, with 14 bases left in between. The V gene's germline CDR1 is MNHNS and CDR2 SASEGT. The CDR3 is made up of 14 amino acids. The CDR3 spells CASSERRISHEQFF. In DNA, the CDR3 is TGTGCCAGCAGTGAGAGACGAATCAGCCATGAGCAGTTCTTC.

In the case of this clone: The sample holds other DNA sequences that translate to the same CDR3. V and J are TRBV9 and TRBJ2-1; 8 bases fit TRBD1. The CDR3 totals 13 residues. V shed 4 bases, J shed 8 bases, and the junction held 5 bases outside the gene matches. From germline, CDR1 is SGDLS and CDR2 YYNGEE. The CDR3 is CASSPGQGYEQFF. The CDR3 bases are TGTGCCAGCAGCCCCGGACAGGGCTATGAGCAGTTCTTC.

The V gene is TRBV9, the J gene TRBJ1-4; 9 bases are shared with TRBD1. CDR3 size: 16 residues. The V and J ends lost 4 bases and 5 bases, in that order; junction bases with no gene match: 9. CDR1 SGDLS and CDR2 YYNGEE come from the germline V gene. The CDR3 reads CASSPQGDRVNEKLFF. CDR3 nucleotide sequence: TGTGCCAGCAGCCCTCAGGGGGACAGGGTAAATGAAAAACTGTTTTTT.

V and J are TRBV10-1 and TRBJ1-2, with no clear D. Trimming stripped 5 bases from V and 4 bases from J, with 41 bases between. There are 23 residues in the CDR3. In germline, CDR1 is WNHNN, CDR2 SYGVQD (reference sequence). CDR3 protein: CASSTVTRSRKTYGSRKTYGYTF. Written as DNA, the CDR3 is TGCGCCAGCAGTACAGTAACAAGATCGCGAAAGACCTATGGATCGCGAAAGACCTATGGCTACACCTTC.

The CDR3 sequence is CASSYRRDHEAFF. As DNA, the CDR3 is TGTGCCAGCAGTTACAGGAGGGACCATGAAGCTTTCTTT. The chain employs TRBV6-5 and TRBJ1-1, with D possibly TRBD1 on 5 matching bases. Trimming stripped 2 bases from V and 7 bases from J, with 11 bases between. Germline values: CDR1 MNHEY, CDR2 SVGAGI. CDR3 length: 13 residues.